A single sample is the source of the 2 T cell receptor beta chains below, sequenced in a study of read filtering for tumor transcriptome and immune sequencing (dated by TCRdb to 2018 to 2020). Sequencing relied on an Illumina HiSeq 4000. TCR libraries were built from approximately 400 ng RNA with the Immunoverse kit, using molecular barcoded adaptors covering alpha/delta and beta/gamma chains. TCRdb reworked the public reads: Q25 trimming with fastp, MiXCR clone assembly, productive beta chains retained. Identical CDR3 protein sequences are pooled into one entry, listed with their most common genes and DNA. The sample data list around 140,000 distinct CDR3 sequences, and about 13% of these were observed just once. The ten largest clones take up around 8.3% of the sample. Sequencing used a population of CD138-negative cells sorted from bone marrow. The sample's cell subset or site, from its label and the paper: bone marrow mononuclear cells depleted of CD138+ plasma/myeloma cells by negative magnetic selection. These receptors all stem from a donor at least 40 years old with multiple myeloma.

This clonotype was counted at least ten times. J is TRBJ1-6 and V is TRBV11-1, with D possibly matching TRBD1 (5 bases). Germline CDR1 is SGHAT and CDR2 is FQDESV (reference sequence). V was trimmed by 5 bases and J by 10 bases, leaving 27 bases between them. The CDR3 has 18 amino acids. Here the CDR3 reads CASSAQANRGGSRSPLHF. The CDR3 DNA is TGTGCCAGCAGCGCCCAAGCGAATCGGGGGGGGTCACGATCACCCCTCCACTTT.

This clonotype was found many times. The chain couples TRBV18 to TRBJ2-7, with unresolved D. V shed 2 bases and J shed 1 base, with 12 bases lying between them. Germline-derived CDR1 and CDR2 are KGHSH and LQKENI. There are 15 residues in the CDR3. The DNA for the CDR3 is TGTGCCAGCTCACCAAGAAGGTCAGTGTCCTACGAGCAGTACTTC. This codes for CASSPRRSVSYEQYF.